This TCR beta chain was retrieved from a study of blood T cell repertoires in COVID-19. Trimming stripped 4 bases from V and 0 bases from J, with 20 bases between. Germline CDR1 is LNHDA and CDR2 is SQIVND (reference sequence). The CDR3 loop spans 18 amino acids. The method was immunoSEQ multiplex PCR; TCRdb's version includes in-frame clones alone and lacks a portion of them. The data contain around 200,000 clones, about nine tenths of them singletons. The receptor comes from a woman aged 45-65 years in a cohort exposed to, infected with or recovered from COVID-19 (not recorded which). The chain recombines TRBV19 with TRBJ2-3, with D possibly matching TRBD1 (6 bases). Sequences were obtained from PBMCs or T cells enriched from blood (not recorded which). In DNA, the CDR3 is TGTGCCAGTAGTAGGCGAGTCCTGAGGGGGTCGAGCACAGATACGCAGTATTTT. The encoded protein is CASSRRVLRGSSTDTQYF.